Described below is a single TCR beta chain sequence and its context. The data belong to a study of cytomegalovirus exposure and HLA in healthy donors. Libraries were prepared by immunoSEQ multiplex PCR; TCRdb keeps only in-frame clonotypes and omits some of them. The sample comprises tens of thousands of clones, 85% to 95% of which are singletons, and around 1.5% rests with the top ten. The ends lost 1 base at V and 9 bases at J; junction bases unmatched: 7. The CDR3 contains 15 residues. From germline, CDR1 is SGHTA and CDR2 FQGNSA. The chain carries TRBV7-2 and TRBJ2-1, with 9 bases that match TRBD2. This receptor was obtained from a man younger than 35 in good health and CMV-seropositive. The specimen was PBMCs. The CDR3 DNA sequence: TGTGCCAGCAGCTTAGATTACAGCGGGGGGAGTGAGCAGTTCTTC. This encodes CASSLDYSGGSEQFF.